This entry concerns a single T cell receptor (beta chain). The sample is drawn from a study of blood T cell repertoires in COVID-19. Sequencing used immunoSEQ multiplex PCR; TCRdb keeps in-frame clones, though not all of them. Of roughly 260,000 clones detected, approximately 90% appear once; the ten largest clones hold 3.7%. The receptor comes from a woman aged 40-49 years with acute or convalescent COVID-19. The sequencing input was peripheral blood.

This CDR3 reads CASSPMTGANYGYTF. In DNA form, the CDR3 reads TGTGCCAGCAGCCCGATGACAGGGGCCAACTATGGCTACACCTTC. The rearrangement joins TRBV9 to TRBJ1-2; TRBD1 agrees at 8 bases. Germline trimming cut 4 bases from V and 2 bases from J; bases unmatched to any gene: 7. This CDR3 is built from 15 residues. Per germline, CDR1 SGDLS and CDR2 YYNGEE.